The 18 T cell receptor beta chains reported below all come from one sample, sequenced in a study of brain T cells in children with intractable seizures. Specified time point: blood from clinic visit 5 months post-surgery; TSC patient then seizure free. TCRdb's copy holds only in-frame clones and misses some; the assay was immunoSEQ multiplex PCR. The data contain about 340,000 clones, over 90% of them singletons. Material: peripheral blood, obtained more than 4 months after surgery. The receptors were gathered from a boy under two years old with tuberous sclerosis and intractable seizures.

The chain links TRBV6-5 to TRBJ2-4; D might be TRBD2 (5 bases). This CDR3 has 15 amino acids. Germline assignment: CDR1 MNHEY and CDR2 SVGAGI. V was pared by 6 bases and J by 2 bases, with 14 bases between. The CDR3 loop reads CASRLTSGTKNIQYF. In DNA, the CDR3 is TGTGCCAGCAGGCTGACCTCCGGGACCAAAAACATTCAGTACTTC.

The V gene is TRBV24-1, the J gene TRBJ2-2; D possibly corresponds to TRBD1 (5 bases). The CDR3 is 15 amino acids. V dropped 4 bases and J dropped 4 bases, with 12 bases sitting between them. Germline loops: CDR1 KGHDR, CDR2 SFDVKD. The CDR3 spells CATSDPGFSTGELFF. CDR3 bases: TGTGCCACCAGTGACCCAGGGTTTAGCACCGGGGAGCTGTTTTTT.

This chain links TRBV9 with TRBJ1-4; D is ambiguous. The germline V gene encodes CDR1 SGDLS and CDR2 YYNGEE. This CDR3 is 14 amino acids long. V dropped 4 bases and J dropped 5 bases, with 12 bases sitting between them. The CDR3 here is CASSTSFLNEKLFF. The CDR3, as DNA: TGTGCCAGCAGCACAAGTTTTCTAAATGAAAAACTGTTTTTT.

This sequence joins TRBV3-1 (or the pseudogene TRBV3-2) and TRBJ2-5; TRBD2 aligns across 7 bases. Germline values: CDR1 LGHDT, CDR2 YNNKEL (reference sequence). The junction had 15 bases not matched to a gene; V was cut back by 3 bases and J by 2 bases. The CDR3 contains 18 residues. The CDR3 DNA follows: TGTGCCAGCAGCCATGGGGGGGGTGGACATCCCCTACAAGAGACCCAGTACTTC. Translated: CASSHGGGGHPLQETQYF.

V and J are TRBV21-1 and TRBJ1-1; TRBD1, the table's D call, was not compared with the DNA. TRBV21-1 is assigned pseudogene status. This CDR3 spans 14 amino acids. The CDR3 nucleotides read TGTGCCAGCAGCAAAGTCGCAGGGGTGGGTGAAGCTTTCTTT. It encodes CASSKVAGVGEAFF.

This sequence joins TRBV29-1 and TRBJ1-1, with D perhaps TRBD1 (6 bases). This CDR3 is built from 14 residues. The V and J ends lost 4 bases and 0 bases respectively, with 12 bases between them. Germline V gives CDR1 SQVTM, CDR2 ANQGSEA. The CDR3 DNA sequence: TGCAGCGTTGTTCCAGGGGAACTGAACACTGAAGCTTTCTTT. It encodes CSVVPGELNTEAFF.

The V call is TRBV15, the J call TRBJ2-4; D possibly corresponds to TRBD1 (6 bases). Germline lookup yields CDR1 LNHNV and CDR2 YYDKDF (reference sequence). CDR3 length equals 14 residues. V lost 1 base to trimming and J lost 7 bases, with 11 bases between them. The CDR3 region has the DNA TGTGCCACCAGCAGAGTGGGCCAGGGGAACATTCAGTACTTC. Its protein product is CATSRVGQGNIQYF.

The CDR3 DNA reads TGTGCCAGCAGCGTGGGCCTCACCGGGTACATTCAGTACTTC. The encoded protein is CASSVGLTGYIQYF. The chain combines TRBV6-4 with TRBJ2-4; D is unclear. The V end lost 6 bases, the J end lost 8 bases, and 17 bases lay between the germline ends. Germline V gene lookup returns CDR1 MRHNA and CDR2 SNTAGT. CDR3 size: 14 residues.

The chain is built from TRBV3-1 (or the pseudogene TRBV3-2) and TRBJ2-2; D unclear. This CDR3 has 15 amino acids. Germline V CDR1 and CDR2: LGHDT, YNNKEL (reference sequence). Deletions cut 0 bases from V and 5 bases from J, with 10 bases between. The DNA of the CDR3 is TGTGCCAGCAGCCAAGAGGTGGCACCAACCGGGGAGCTGTTTTTT. Protein sequence: CASSQEVAPTGELFF.

The rearrangement links TRBV7-3 to TRBJ1-2, with D unclear. This CDR3 region has 14 residues. Germline V gene sequence: CDR1 SGHTA, CDR2 FQGTGA. Trimming shortened V by 5 bases and J by 10 bases, and 20 bases separated the two germline ends. CDR3 region: CASSPGSLFPFYTF. CDR3 coding DNA: TGTGCCAGCAGCCCGGGCTCCCTTTTCCCCTTCTACACCTTC.

The CDR3, as DNA: TGTGCCAGCAGTGATAGGCAGGGCGGCTACGAGCAGTACTTC. Protein sequence: CASSDRQGGYEQYF. The rearrangement uses TRBV6-1 and TRBJ2-7; D possibly corresponds to TRBD1 (5 bases). The germline V and J ends were trimmed by 3 bases and 3 bases, with 12 bases remaining between them. Germline-derived CDR1 and CDR2 are MNHNS and SASEGT. This CDR3 is 14 amino acids long.

J is TRBJ2-1 and V is TRBV2; D possibly corresponds to TRBD1 (5 bases). Trimming shortened V by 3 bases and J by 7 bases, and 7 bases separated the two germline ends. From germline, CDR1 is SNHLY and CDR2 FYNNEI. The CDR3 sequence is 12 residues long. Written as DNA, the CDR3 is TGTGCCAGCAGTGAGGGGCCGAATGAGCAGTTCTTC. Translated: CASSEGPNEQFF.

J is TRBJ2-1 and V is TRBV2; TRBD2 matches at 8 bases. This CDR3 contains 16 residues. J lost 3 bases, V lost 3 bases, and 7 bases had no gene match. In germline, CDR1 is SNHLY, CDR2 FYNNEI. The CDR3 protein is CASSETGGAFYNEQFF. For the CDR3, the DNA is TGTGCCAGCAGTGAGACCGGGGGGGCCTTCTACAATGAGCAGTTCTTC.

The chain recombines TRBV5-4 with TRBJ2-7; D is unclear. Germline-derived CDR1 and CDR2 are SGHNT and YYREEE (reference sequence). The CDR3 loop spans 13 amino acids. V was shortened by 2 bases and J by 6 bases, with 12 bases between the two germline ends. For the CDR3, the DNA is TGTGCCAGCAGCTTTCTCAAATCCCCCGAGCAGTACTTC. It codes for CASSFLKSPEQYF.

The chain links TRBV7-9 to TRBJ1-1; TRBD1 aligns across 12 bases. CDR1 and CDR2 (germline): SEHNR, FQNEAQ (reference sequence). V lost 5 bases and J lost 3; bases outside the gene matches: 10. The CDR3 extends over 17 amino acids. CDR3 sequence: CASSPSGQGAGDTEAFF. The CDR3 coding sequence is TGTGCCAGCAGCCCTTCGGGACAGGGGGCCGGGGACACTGAAGCTTTCTTT. The whole variable domain, remainder taken from reference TRBV7-9 and TRBJ1-1, is DTGVSQNPRHKITKRGQNVTFRCDPISEHNRLYWYRQTLGQGPEFLTYFQNEAQLEKSRLLSDRFSAERPKGSFSTLEIQRTEQGDSAMYLCASSPSGQGAGDTEAFFGQGTRLTVV.

This clone came up once. The chain has TRBV2 and TRBJ1-6; D is perhaps TRBD1 (5 bases). Per the germline V gene, CDR1 is SNHLY and CDR2 is FYNNEI. This CDR3 is 16 amino acids long. V lost 1 base and J 5 bases, leaving 12 bases between the germline ends. CDR3 loop: CASSEGGQRHNSPLHF. CDR3 coding DNA: TGTGCCAGCAGTGAAGGCGGACAAAGGCATAATTCACCCCTCCACTTT.

CDR3 amino acids: CSAGQGPGYTF. In DNA, the CDR3 is TGCAGTGCGGGACAGGGTCCGGGCTACACCTTC. J is TRBJ1-2 and V is TRBV20-1; 9 bases match TRBD1. Looked up from germline, CDR1 is DFQATT and CDR2 is SNEGSKA (reference sequence). V shed 6 bases and J 8 bases; nucleotides not matched to a gene: 4. The CDR3 is 11 residues long.

The chain carries TRBV30 and TRBJ2-3; no firm D call. The CDR3 has 15 residues. V lost 0 bases and J lost 3, with 13 bases in between. Germline-derived CDR1 and CDR2 are GTSNPN and SVGIG (reference sequence). CDR3 DNA sequence: TGTGCCTGGAGTGTATACTTAGCCTTGACAGATACGCAGTATTTT. The encoded protein is CAWSVYLALTDTQYF. Supplemented by reference TRBV30 and TRBJ2-3, the full variable domain reads SQTIHQWPATLVQPVGSPLSLECTVEGTSNPNLYWYRQAAGRGLQLLFYSVGIGQISSEVPQNLSASRPQDRQFILSSKKLLLSDSGFYLCAWSVYLALTDTQYFGPGTRLTVL.